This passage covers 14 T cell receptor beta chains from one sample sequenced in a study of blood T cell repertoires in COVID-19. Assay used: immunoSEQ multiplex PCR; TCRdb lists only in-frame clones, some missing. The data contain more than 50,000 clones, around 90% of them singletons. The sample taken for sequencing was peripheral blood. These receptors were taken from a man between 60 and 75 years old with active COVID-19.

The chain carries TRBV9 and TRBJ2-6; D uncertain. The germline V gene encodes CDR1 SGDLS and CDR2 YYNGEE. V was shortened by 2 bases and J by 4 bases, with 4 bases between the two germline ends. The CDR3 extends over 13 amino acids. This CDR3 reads CASSVMGANVLTF. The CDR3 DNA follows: TGTGCCAGCAGCGTTATGGGGGCCAACGTCCTGACTTTC.

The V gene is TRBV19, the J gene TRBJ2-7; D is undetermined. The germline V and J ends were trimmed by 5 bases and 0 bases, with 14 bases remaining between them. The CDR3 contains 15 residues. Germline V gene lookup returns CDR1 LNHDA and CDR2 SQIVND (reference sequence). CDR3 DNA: TGTGCCAGTAGTCCGCGGTTTGGTAGCTCCTACGAGCAGTACTTC. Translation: CASSPRFGSSYEQYF.

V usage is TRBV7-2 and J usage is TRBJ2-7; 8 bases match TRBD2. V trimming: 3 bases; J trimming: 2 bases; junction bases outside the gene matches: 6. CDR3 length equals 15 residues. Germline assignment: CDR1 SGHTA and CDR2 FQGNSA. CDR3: CASSLDSGETYEQYF. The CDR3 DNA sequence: TGTGCCAGCAGCTTGGATAGCGGGGAAACCTACGAGCAGTACTTC.

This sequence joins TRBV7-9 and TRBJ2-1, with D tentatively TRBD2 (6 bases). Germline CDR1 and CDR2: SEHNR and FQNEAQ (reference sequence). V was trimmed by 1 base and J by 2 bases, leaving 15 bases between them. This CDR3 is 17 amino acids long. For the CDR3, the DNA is TGTGCCAGCAGCTTAGTCACTAGCCCTCATCCCTACAATGAGCAGTTCTTC. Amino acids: CASSLVTSPHPYNEQFF.

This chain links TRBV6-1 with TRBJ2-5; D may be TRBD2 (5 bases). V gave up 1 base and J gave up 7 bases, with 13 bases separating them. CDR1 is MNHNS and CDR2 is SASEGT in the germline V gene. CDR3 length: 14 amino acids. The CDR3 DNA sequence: TGTGCCAGCAGTGAAGAAACCATTCGGGGGACCCAGTACTTC. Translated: CASSEETIRGTQYF.

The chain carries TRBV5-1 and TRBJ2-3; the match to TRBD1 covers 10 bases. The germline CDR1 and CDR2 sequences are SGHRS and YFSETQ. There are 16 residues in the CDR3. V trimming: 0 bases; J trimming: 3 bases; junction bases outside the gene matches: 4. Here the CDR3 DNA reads TGCGCCAGCAGCTTGGGGGGACAGGGGAGTACAGATACGCAGTATTTT. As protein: CASSLGGQGSTDTQYF.

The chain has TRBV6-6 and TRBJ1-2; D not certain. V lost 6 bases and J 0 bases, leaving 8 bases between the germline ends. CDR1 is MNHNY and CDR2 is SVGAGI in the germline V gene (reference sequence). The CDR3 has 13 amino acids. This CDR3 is CASRTGANYGYTF. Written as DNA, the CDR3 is TGTGCCAGCAGGACCGGAGCTAACTATGGCTACACCTTC.

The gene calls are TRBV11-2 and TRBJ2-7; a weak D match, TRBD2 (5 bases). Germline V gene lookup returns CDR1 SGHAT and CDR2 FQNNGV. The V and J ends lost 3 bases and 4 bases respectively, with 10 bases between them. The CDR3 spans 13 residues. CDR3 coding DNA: TGTGCCAGCAGCTTGGGGAGCCGGTACGAGCAGTACTTC. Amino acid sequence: CASSLGSRYEQYF.

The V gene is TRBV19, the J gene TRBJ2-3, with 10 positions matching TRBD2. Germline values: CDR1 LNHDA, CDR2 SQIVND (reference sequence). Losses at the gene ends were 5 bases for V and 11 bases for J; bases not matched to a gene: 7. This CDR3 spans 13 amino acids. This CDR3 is CASSPSGGSRQYF. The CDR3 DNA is TGTGCCAGTAGTCCTAGCGGGGGTTCGCGGCAGTATTTT.

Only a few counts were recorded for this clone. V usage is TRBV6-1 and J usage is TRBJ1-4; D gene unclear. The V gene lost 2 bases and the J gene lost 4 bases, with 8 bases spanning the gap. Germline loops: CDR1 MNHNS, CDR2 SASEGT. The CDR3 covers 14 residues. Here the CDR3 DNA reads TGTGCCAGCAGTGAATGGAGAAATAATGAAAAACTGTTTTTT. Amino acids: CASSEWRNNEKLFF.

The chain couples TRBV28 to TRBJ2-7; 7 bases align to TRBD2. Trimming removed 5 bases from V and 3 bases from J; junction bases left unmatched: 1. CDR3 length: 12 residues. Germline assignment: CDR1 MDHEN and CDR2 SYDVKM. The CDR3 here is CASSASGYEQYF. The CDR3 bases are TGTGCCAGCAGTGCTAGCGGCTACGAGCAGTACTTC.

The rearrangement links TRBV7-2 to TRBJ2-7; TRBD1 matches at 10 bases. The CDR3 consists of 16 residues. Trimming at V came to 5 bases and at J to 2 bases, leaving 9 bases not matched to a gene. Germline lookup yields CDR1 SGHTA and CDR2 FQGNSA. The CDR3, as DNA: TGTGCCAGCAGCCCTCTTGGGGGACAGGGGACCTACGAGCAGTACTTC. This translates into CASSPLGGQGTYEQYF.

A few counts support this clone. The CDR3 nucleotides read TGTGCCAGTAGTATGACAGACTATGGCTACACCTTC. It is translated as CASSMTDYGYTF. The rearrangement links TRBV19 to TRBJ1-2, with D maybe TRBD1 (5 bases). V was trimmed by 3 bases and J by 3 bases, leaving 5 bases between them. Germline V gives CDR1 LNHDA, CDR2 SQIVND (reference sequence). This CDR3 is 12 amino acids long. Drawing the rest from reference TRBV19 and TRBJ1-2, the complete variable domain is DGGITQSPKYLFRKEGQNVTLSCEQNLNHDAMYWYRQDPGQGLRLIYYSQIVNDFQKGDIAEGYSVSREKKESFPLTVTSAQKNPTAFYLCASSMTDYGYTFGSGTRLTVV.

This CDR3 reads CASSVDAVPSEQYF. In nucleotides, the CDR3 is TGTGCCAGCAGCGTAGATGCGGTCCCGTCCGAGCAGTACTTC. The chain combines TRBV9 with TRBJ2-7, with D unclear. V lost 0 bases to trimming and J lost 6 bases, with 13 bases between them. From germline, CDR1 is SGDLS and CDR2 YYNGEE. CDR3 length equals 14 residues.